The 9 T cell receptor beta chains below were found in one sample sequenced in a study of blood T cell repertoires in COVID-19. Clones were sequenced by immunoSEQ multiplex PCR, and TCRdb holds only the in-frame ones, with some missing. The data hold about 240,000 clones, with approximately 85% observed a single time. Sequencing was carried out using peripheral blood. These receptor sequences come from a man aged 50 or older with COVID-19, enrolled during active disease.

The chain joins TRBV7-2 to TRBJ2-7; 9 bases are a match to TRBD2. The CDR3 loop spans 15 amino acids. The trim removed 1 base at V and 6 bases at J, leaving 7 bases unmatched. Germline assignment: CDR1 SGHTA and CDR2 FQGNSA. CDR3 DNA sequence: TGTGCCAGCAGCTTAGACGGCGGGGGGGCTCTCGAGCAGTACTTC. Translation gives CASSLDGGGALEQYF.

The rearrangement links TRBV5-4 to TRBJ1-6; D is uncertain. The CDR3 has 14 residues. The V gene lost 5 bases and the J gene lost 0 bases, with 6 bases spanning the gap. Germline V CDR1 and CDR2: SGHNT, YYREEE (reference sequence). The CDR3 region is CASRSSSYNSPLHF. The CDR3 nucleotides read TGTGCCAGCAGATCCAGCTCCTATAATTCACCCCTCCACTTT.

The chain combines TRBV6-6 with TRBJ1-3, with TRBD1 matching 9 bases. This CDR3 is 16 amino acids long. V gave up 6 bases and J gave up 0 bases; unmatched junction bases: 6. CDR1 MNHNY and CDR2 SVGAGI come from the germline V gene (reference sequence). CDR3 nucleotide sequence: TGTGCCAGCAGATTCCGGGACAGGGACTCTGGAAACACCATATATTTT. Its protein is CASRFRDRDSGNTIYF.

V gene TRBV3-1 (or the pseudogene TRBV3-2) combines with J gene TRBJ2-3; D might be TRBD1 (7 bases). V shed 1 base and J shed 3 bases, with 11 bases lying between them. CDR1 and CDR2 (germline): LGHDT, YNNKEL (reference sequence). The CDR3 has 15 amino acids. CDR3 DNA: TGTGCCAGCAGCCAAGCGACAGGGAGGACAGATACGCAGTATTTT. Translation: CASSQATGRTDTQYF.

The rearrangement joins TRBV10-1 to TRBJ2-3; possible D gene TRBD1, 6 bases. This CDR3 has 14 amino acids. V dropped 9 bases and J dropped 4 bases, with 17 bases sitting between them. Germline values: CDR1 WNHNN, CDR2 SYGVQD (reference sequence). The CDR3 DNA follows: TGCGCCAGTCCTGACAGGCCGGCGCCAGATACGCAGTATTTT. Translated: CASPDRPAPDTQYF.

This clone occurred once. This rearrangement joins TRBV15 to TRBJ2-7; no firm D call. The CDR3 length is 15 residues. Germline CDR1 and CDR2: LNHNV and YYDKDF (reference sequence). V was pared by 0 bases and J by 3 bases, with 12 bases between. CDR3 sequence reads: CATSREELYDYEQYF. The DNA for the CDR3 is TGTGCCACCAGCAGAGAGGAACTATACGACTACGAGCAGTACTTC. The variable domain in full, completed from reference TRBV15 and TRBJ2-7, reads DAMVIQNPRYQVTQFGKPVTLSCSQTLNHNVMYWYQQKSSQAPKLLFHYYDKDFNNEADTPDNFQSRRPNTSFCFLDIRSPGLGDTAMYLCATSREELYDYEQYFGPGTRLTVT.

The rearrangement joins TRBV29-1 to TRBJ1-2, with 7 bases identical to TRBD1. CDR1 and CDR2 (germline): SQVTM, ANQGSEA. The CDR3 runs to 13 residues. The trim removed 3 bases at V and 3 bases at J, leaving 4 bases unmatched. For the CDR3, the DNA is TGCAGCGTTGAGCAGGACAGGTACTATGGCTACACCTTC. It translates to CSVEQDRYYGYTF. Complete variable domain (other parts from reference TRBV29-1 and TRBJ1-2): SAVISQKPSRDICQRGTSLTIQCQVDSQVTMMFWYRQQPGQSLTLIATANQGSEATYESGFVIDKFPISRPNLTFSTLTVSNMSPEDSSIYLCSVEQDRYYGYTFGSGTRLTVV.

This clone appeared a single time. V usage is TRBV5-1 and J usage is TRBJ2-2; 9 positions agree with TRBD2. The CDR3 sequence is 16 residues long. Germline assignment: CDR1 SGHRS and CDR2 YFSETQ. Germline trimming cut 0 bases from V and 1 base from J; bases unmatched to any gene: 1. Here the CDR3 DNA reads TGCGCCAGCAGCTTGGGACTAGCGGTGAACACCGGGGAGCTGTTTTTT. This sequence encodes CASSLGLAVNTGELFF.

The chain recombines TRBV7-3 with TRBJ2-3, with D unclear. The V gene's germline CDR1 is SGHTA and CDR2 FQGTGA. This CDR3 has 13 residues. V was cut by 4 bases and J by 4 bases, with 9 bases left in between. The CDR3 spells CASSSRSADTQYF. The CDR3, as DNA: TGTGCCAGCAGCTCCCGTTCAGCAGATACGCAGTATTTT.